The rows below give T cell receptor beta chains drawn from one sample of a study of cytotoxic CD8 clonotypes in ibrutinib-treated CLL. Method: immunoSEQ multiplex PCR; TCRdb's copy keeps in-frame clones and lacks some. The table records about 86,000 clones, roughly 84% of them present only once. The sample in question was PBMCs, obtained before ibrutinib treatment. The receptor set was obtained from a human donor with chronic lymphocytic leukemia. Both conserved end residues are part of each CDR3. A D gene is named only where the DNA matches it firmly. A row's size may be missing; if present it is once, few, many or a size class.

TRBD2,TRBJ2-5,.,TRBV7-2,CASSLGLAGWETQYF,TGTGCCAGCAGCCTGGGACTAGCGGGGTGGGAGACCCAGTACTTC
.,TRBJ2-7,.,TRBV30,CALGVYEQYF,TGTGCCTTGGGCGTCTACGAGCAGTACTTC
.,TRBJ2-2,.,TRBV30,CAWNRGANTGELFF,TGTGCCTGGAATAGGGGCGCGAACACCGGGGAGCTGTTTTTT
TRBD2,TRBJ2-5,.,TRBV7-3,CASSLGAAGGVGQETQYF,TGTGCCAGCAGTCTAGGCGCAGCGGGAGGGGTTGGACAAGAGACCCAGTACTTC
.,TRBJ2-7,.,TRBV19,CASSIDLGTPRQYF,TGTGCCAGTAGTATAGATCTAGGGACCCCACGGCAGTACTTC
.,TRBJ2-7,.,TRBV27,CASSLFPPAGSYEQYF,TGTGCCAGCAGTTTATTCCCTCCCGCGGGGTCCTACGAGCAGTACTTC
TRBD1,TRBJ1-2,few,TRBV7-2,CASSRTGESLYGYTF,TGTGCCAGCAGCCGGACAGGGGAAAGCCTCTATGGCTACACCTTC
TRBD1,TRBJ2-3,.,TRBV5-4,CASSLAGGGDTQYF,TGTGCCAGCAGCTTGGCAGGGGGTGGCGATACGCAGTATTTT
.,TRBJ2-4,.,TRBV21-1,CASSKSQREEESIQYF,TGTGCCAGCAGCAAATCCCAGCGGGAGGAGGAGAGCATTCAGTACTTC
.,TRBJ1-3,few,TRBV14,CASSQEKGFSGNTIYF,TGTGCCAGCAGCCAAGAAAAGGGCTTCTCTGGAAACACCATATATTTT
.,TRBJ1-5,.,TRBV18,CASSPQGNQPQHF,TGTGCCAGCTCACCCCAGGGGAATCAGCCCCAGCATTTT
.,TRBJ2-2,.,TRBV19,CASSIGSWTGGQGTGELFF,TGTGCCAGTAGTATAGGGTCGTGGACCGGGGGCCAAGGGACCGGGGAGCTGTTTTTT
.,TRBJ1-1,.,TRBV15,CATSRVGFQMNTEAFF,TGTGCCACCAGCAGAGTAGGGTTCCAAATGAACACTGAAGCTTTCTTT
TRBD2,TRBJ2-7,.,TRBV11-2,CASSLVGEGRTSYEQYF,TGTGCCAGCAGCTTAGTAGGGGAGGGGAGAACCTCCTACGAGCAGTACTTC
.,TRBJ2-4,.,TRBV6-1,CASSIEGAKNIQYF,TGTGCCAGCAGCATCGAGGGGGCCAAAAACATTCAGTACTTC
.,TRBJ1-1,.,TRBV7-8,CASSPDRGMNTEAFF,TGTGCCAGCAGCCCCGATCGTGGCATGAACACTGAAGCTTTCTTT
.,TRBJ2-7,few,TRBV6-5,CASSYEGGLLSEQYF,TGTGCCAGCAGTTACGAAGGGGGACTTCTTTCCGAGCAGTACTTC
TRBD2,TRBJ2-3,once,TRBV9,CASSVIRASGATDTQYF,TGTGCCAGCAGCGTTATTCGGGCTAGCGGAGCCACAGATACGCAGTATTTT
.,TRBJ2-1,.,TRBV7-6,CASSGWGARYNEQFF,TGTGCCAGCAGCGGTTGGGGGGCGAGGTACAATGAGCAGTTCTTC
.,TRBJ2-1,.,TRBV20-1,CSVNYNEQFF,TGCAGTGTTAACTATAATGAGCAGTTCTTC
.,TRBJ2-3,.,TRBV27,CASSLRRGATDTQYF,TGTGCCAGCAGTTTAAGGCGGGGCGCGACAGATACGCAGTATTTT
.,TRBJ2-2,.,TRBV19,CASRRTGELFF,TGTGCCAGTAGGAGGACCGGGGAGCTGTTTTTT
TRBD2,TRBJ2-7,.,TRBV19,CASWDGRAYEQYF,TGTGCCAGTTGGGACGGGAGGGCTTACGAGCAGTACTTC
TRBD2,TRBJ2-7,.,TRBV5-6,CASSFYASGRWVSEYEQYF,TGTGCCAGCAGCTTTTACGCTAGCGGGAGATGGGTCAGTGAGTACGAGCAGTACTTC
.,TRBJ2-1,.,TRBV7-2,CASSLWLVRNEQFF,TGTGCCAGCAGCCTGTGGCTAGTTCGAAATGAGCAGTTCTTC
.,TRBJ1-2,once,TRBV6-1,CASSEGDIYYGYTF,TGTGCCAGCAGTGAAGGTGACATCTACTATGGCTACACCTTC
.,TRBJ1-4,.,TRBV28,CASRELNEKLFF,TGTGCCAGCAGGGAGTTGAATGAAAAACTGTTTTTT
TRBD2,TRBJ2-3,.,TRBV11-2,CASSPGTSGTDTQYF,TGTGCCAGCAGCCCCGGGACTAGCGGCACAGATACGCAGTATTTT
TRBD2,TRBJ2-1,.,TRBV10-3,CAISNSLAGEYNEQFF,TGTGCCATCAGTAACTCACTAGCGGGAGAATACAATGAGCAGTTCTTC
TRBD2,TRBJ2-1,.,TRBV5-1,CASSPKLAGGHNEQFF,TGCGCCAGCAGCCCGAAACTAGCGGGAGGTCACAATGAGCAGTTCTTC
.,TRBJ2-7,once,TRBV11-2,CASSLDQISSKQYF,TGTGCCAGCAGCTTAGATCAGATTAGTTCAAAGCAGTACTTC